This TCR beta chain was captured by sequencing in a study of T-cell reconstitution after alpha-beta-depleted transplantation in children. Broader study findings: There were some patients whose high TCRbeta diversity at day 60 came from surviving recipient T cells and thymic progenitors. There were reportedly several hundred expanded graft clones from which alpha-beta T cells came about two months after transplant.

On this clonotype itself: Its target is not known.

V lost 6 bases and J 0 bases, leaving 12 bases between the germline ends. Per the germline V gene, CDR1 is KGHSH and CDR2 is LQKENI. The CDR3 has 15 residues. Preparation of the TCRbeta library involved a method that used unique molecular identifiers. MiXCR was run by TCRdb on the PCR reads, yielding one entry per CDR3 protein. The profile shows 700,000 to 950,000 distinct CDR3 sequences, 16% of them singletons. The origin of this receptor is a male patient younger than 18 who had a stem cell transplant for acute lymphoblastic leukemia, so the T cells may come from the graft donor. The sample in question was PBMCs, mostly from graft donor cells, obtained 360 days after TCRalphabeta/CD19-depleted stem cell transplant. The genes are TRBV18 and TRBJ1-3, with D unresolved. CDR3 residues: CASSPAGVSGNTIYF. The CDR3 DNA sequence: TGTGCCAGCTCCCCGGCAGGAGTCTCTGGAAACACCATATATTTT.